The next 25 T cell receptor beta chains were all read from a single sample in a study of blood T cell repertoires in COVID-19. Assay: immunoSEQ multiplex PCR; the TCRdb copy retains only in-frame clones and omits some. The sample gives about 160,000 clones, 80% to 90% of which show up once; 1% to 1.2% is in the top ten. The sample taken for sequencing was peripheral blood. The receptor source for this set is a man in his forties with acute or convalescent COVID-19.

This sequence joins TRBV20-1 and TRBJ1-1; D perhaps matches TRBD1 (6 bases). Germline V lookup: CDR1 DFQATT, CDR2 SNEGSKA (reference sequence). The CDR3 spans 14 residues. Between the trimmed V and J ends, which lost 3 bases and 1 base, there was a span of 12 bases. CDR3 DNA: TGCAGTGCTAGTAACCTAGGGGGGAACACTGAAGCTTTCTTT. Protein sequence: CSASNLGGNTEAFF.

The chain combines TRBV5-1 with TRBJ1-2; TRBD1 matches at 10 bases. The CDR3 is made up of 15 amino acids. The germline V gene has CDR1 SGHRS and CDR2 YFSETQ. V was clipped by 2 bases and J by 4 bases; unmatched bases: 5. The CDR3 DNA reads as TGCGCCAGCAGCTTTACCGGGACAGGGGTCTATGGCTACACCTTC. This encodes CASSFTGTGVYGYTF.

The chain is built from TRBV9 and TRBJ1-1, with TRBD1 matching over 8 bases. V shed 4 bases, J shed 3 bases, and the junction held 11 bases outside the gene matches. CDR1 SGDLS and CDR2 YYNGEE come from the germline V gene. The CDR3 is 16 residues long. CDR3 loop: CASSPRAKQGDTEAFF. Here the CDR3 DNA reads TGTGCCAGCAGCCCCAGGGCCAAACAGGGGGACACTGAAGCTTTCTTT. The variable domain in full, with the rest retrieved from reference TRBV9 and TRBJ1-1, is DSGVTQTPKHLITATGQRVTLRCSPRSGDLSVYWYQQSLDQGLQFLIQYYNGEERAKGNILERFSAQQFPDLHSELNLSSLELGDSALYFCASSPRAKQGDTEAFFGQGTRLTVV.

The chain is built from TRBV9 and TRBJ1-6; D gene ambiguous. The CDR3 spans 14 residues. Germline values: CDR1 SGDLS, CDR2 YYNGEE. Trimming shortened V by 1 base and J by 5 bases, and 7 bases separated the two germline ends. Here the CDR3 DNA reads TGTGCCAGCAGCGTAACGACTGATAATTCACCCCTCCACTTT. This gives the protein CASSVTTDNSPLHF. The entire variable domain, with the rest obtained from reference TRBV9 and TRBJ1-6, is as follows: DSGVTQTPKHLITATGQRVTLRCSPRSGDLSVYWYQQSLDQGLQFLIQYYNGEERAKGNILERFSAQQFPDLHSELNLSSLELGDSALYFCASSVTTDNSPLHFGNGTRLTVT.

The V and J genes are TRBV3-1 (or the pseudogene TRBV3-2) and TRBJ2-3; TRBD2 is a possible D gene (5 bases). From germline, CDR1 is LGHDT and CDR2 YNNKEL (reference sequence). CDR3 length: 16 residues. V dropped 0 bases and J dropped 2 bases, with 12 bases sitting between them. The CDR3 DNA reads TGTGCCAGCAGCCAAGATCAGTCGGGGTTCACAGATACGCAGTATTTT. Its protein product is CASSQDQSGFTDTQYF.

This CDR3 reads CASSSSGYTGELFF. CDR3 DNA: TGCGCCAGCAGCTCCAGCGGTTACACCGGGGAGCTGTTTTTT. The chain recombines TRBV5-1 with TRBJ2-2, with D perhaps matching TRBD2 (5 bases). Germline CDR1 SGHRS, CDR2 YFSETQ. V dropped 3 bases and J dropped 3 bases, with 9 bases sitting between them. The CDR3 is 14 residues long.

The V and J genes are TRBV15 and TRBJ1-2; D possibly corresponds to TRBD1 (5 bases). V lost 4 bases, J lost 3 bases, and 12 bases lay in between. From germline, CDR1 is LNHNV and CDR2 YYDKDF (reference sequence). The CDR3 is 14 residues long. The CDR3 is CATSIAGEDYGYTF. In nucleotides, the CDR3 is TGTGCCACCAGCATTGCGGGGGAGGACTATGGCTACACCTTC.

The V call is TRBV5-8, the J call TRBJ2-5; the D gene is possibly TRBD1 (5 bases). The germline gives CDR1 SGHTS, CDR2 YDEGEE. CDR3 length equals 18 residues. Trimming removed 3 bases at V and 4 bases at J, with 25 bases between. CDR3 in DNA: TGTGCCAGCAGCTCGACATATATCGCCAGGGCCTTGGGAGAGACCCAGTACTTC. Amino acid sequence: CASSSTYIARALGETQYF.

The chain uses TRBV30 and TRBJ1-1, with 7 bases identical to TRBD1. This CDR3 region has 15 residues. With 1 base clipped from V and 1 base from J, the junction kept 6 bases outside the gene matches. CDR1 is GTSNPN, CDR2 SVGIG, per germline (reference sequence). This CDR3 reads CAWSATGQKNTEAFF. The DNA for the CDR3 is TGTGCCTGGAGTGCAACGGGACAGAAGAACACTGAAGCTTTCTTT.

V and J are TRBV9 and TRBJ2-6; TRBD1 matches at 10 bases. From germline, CDR1 is SGDLS and CDR2 YYNGEE. V dropped 1 base and J dropped 0; count of bases not matched to a gene: 4. This CDR3 has 18 residues. CDR3 amino acids: CASSVRGQGSSGANVLTF. DNA of the CDR3: TGTGCCAGCAGCGTACGGGGACAGGGGAGCTCTGGGGCCAACGTCCTGACTTTC.

The chain carries TRBV3-1 (or the pseudogene TRBV3-2) and TRBJ2-7; no firm D call. Germline V gene lookup returns CDR1 LGHDT and CDR2 YNNKEL (reference sequence). The length of the CDR3 is 12 residues. V was cut by 4 bases and J by 2 bases, with 6 bases left in between. CDR3 coding DNA: TGTGCCAGCAGCCCGAGGACCTACGAGCAGTACTTC. Translated: CASSPRTYEQYF.

This clone came up a few times. The chain uses TRBV10-3 and TRBJ1-5, with 9 positions matching TRBD1. Per germline, CDR1 ENHRY and CDR2 SYGVKD. The CDR3 has 16 amino acids. Trimming at V came to 4 bases and at J to 5 bases, leaving 9 bases not matched to a gene. CDR3 sequence (DNA): TGTGCCATCAGTGCCCGGGCGGGACAGGGTCATCAGCCCCAGCATTTT. It specifies CAISARAGQGHQPQHF.

This clone has just a few counts. This chain links TRBV19 with TRBJ2-3; 11 bases are shared with TRBD2. CDR1 is LNHDA, CDR2 SQIVND, per germline (reference sequence). J gave up 2 bases and V 1 base, and 2 bases lay outside the gene matches. There are 16 residues in the CDR3. DNA of the CDR3: TGTGCCAGTAGTATAGCTAGCGGGGGGCACACAGATACGCAGTATTTT. Translating gives CASSIASGGHTDTQYF.

The V gene is TRBV19, the J gene TRBJ1-5; possible D gene TRBD1, 5 bases. V shed 3 bases and J shed 5 bases, with 20 bases lying between them. Germline V gives CDR1 LNHDA, CDR2 SQIVND (reference sequence). The CDR3 extends over 17 amino acids. CDR3 sequence: CASSIKKGLGFDQPQHF. In nucleotides, the CDR3 is TGTGCCAGTAGTATTAAAAAGGGGCTGGGGTTTGATCAGCCCCAGCATTTT.

The gene calls are TRBV7-3 and TRBJ1-1; possible D gene TRBD1, 5 bases. This CDR3 spans 13 amino acids. Per the germline V gene, CDR1 is SGHTA and CDR2 is FQGTGA. V gave up 5 bases and J gave up 1 base, with 8 bases separating them. CDR3 DNA: TGTGCCAGCAGCCCTGGGGCGAACACTGAAGCTTTCTTT. Amino acids: CASSPGANTEAFF.

This chain links TRBV27 with TRBJ1-1; possible D gene TRBD1, 5 bases. This CDR3 has 13 residues. V shed 8 bases and J shed 2 bases, with 12 bases lying between them. The germline CDR1 and CDR2 sequences are MNHEY and SMNVEV (reference sequence). The CDR3 loop is CASCPGPNTEAFF. CDR3 DNA sequence: TGTGCCAGCTGCCCAGGGCCAAACACTGAAGCTTTCTTT.

The rearrangement joins TRBV3-1 (or the pseudogene TRBV3-2) to TRBJ1-4; D is unresolved. Germline CDR1 reads LGHDT; CDR2 reads YNNKEL (reference sequence). The V end lost 1 base, the J end lost 8 bases, and 5 bases lay between the germline ends. The CDR3 length is 12 residues. The CDR3 DNA follows: TGTGCCAGCAGCCAAGTGGAGGAAAAACTGTTTTTT. Translating it yields CASSQVEEKLFF.

The rearrangement uses TRBV9 and TRBJ2-7; 10 nucleotides align to TRBD2. Germline lookup yields CDR1 SGDLS and CDR2 YYNGEE. The CDR3 consists of 15 residues. J lost 3 bases, V lost 0 bases, and 3 bases had no gene match. Here the CDR3 DNA reads TGTGCCAGCAGCGTAGGTAGCGGGGGGCTCTACGAGCAGTACTTC. Translating it yields CASSVGSGGLYEQYF.

This clone came up once. The chain joins TRBV28 to TRBJ1-2, with TRBD1 as a possible D gene (6 bases). This CDR3 contains 13 residues. V lost 8 bases, J lost 6 bases, and 16 bases lay in between. Germline-derived CDR1 and CDR2 are MDHEN and SYDVKM. In DNA, the CDR3 is TGTGCCAGCCGACCCGACAGGTTAGATGGCTACACCTTC. Residues: CASRPDRLDGYTF.

The CDR3 loop is CSVEETPGWDYGYTF. CDR3 nucleotide sequence: TGCAGCGTTGAAGAGACACCGGGGTGGGACTATGGCTACACCTTC. The rearrangement joins TRBV29-1 to TRBJ1-2; D not resolved. The germline CDR1 and CDR2 sequences are SQVTM and ANQGSEA. The V gene lost 0 bases and the J gene lost 3 bases, with 14 bases spanning the gap. The CDR3 length is 15 residues.

The chain recombines TRBV5-4 with TRBJ1-2; D is perhaps TRBD1 (6 bases). Germline CDR1 SGHNT, CDR2 YYREEE (reference sequence). The CDR3 runs 16 residues. V shed 4 bases and J shed 5 bases, with 21 bases lying between them. CDR3 sequence: CASSPDTGPSRYGYTF. The CDR3 DNA sequence: TGTGCCAGCAGCCCAGACACAGGGCCTTCTCGGTATGGCTACACCTTC.

The J gene is TRBJ1-1, the V gene TRBV10-3; D remains unclear. CDR1 ENHRY and CDR2 SYGVKD come from the germline V gene. Trimming left V 6 bases short and J 3 bases short, with 11 bases between. The CDR3 runs to 13 residues. CDR3 sequence: CAIRSGRDTEAFF. CDR3 DNA sequence: TGTGCCATCAGATCGGGGAGGGACACTGAAGCTTTCTTT.

The chain is built from TRBV27 and TRBJ1-6; 9 bases are shared with TRBD1. The CDR3 has 15 residues. V shed 8 bases, J shed 6 bases, and the junction held 8 bases outside the gene matches. CDR1 is MNHEY and CDR2 is SMNVEV in the germline V gene (reference sequence). The CDR3 nucleotides read TGTGCCAGCCGATTACAGGGGGCGAGTAATTCACCCCTCCACTTT. Translated: CASRLQGASNSPLHF.

This clone appeared a single time. This chain joins TRBV9 and TRBJ2-7, with 10 bases identical to TRBD2. Germline values: CDR1 SGDLS, CDR2 YYNGEE. J was trimmed by 2 bases and V by 3 bases; bases with no gene match: 5. The CDR3 contains 15 residues. This chain's CDR3 is CASSAASGGTYEQYF. The CDR3 coding sequence is TGTGCCAGCAGCGCCGCTAGCGGGGGTACCTACGAGCAGTACTTC.

This rearrangement joins TRBV9 to TRBJ2-5, with a weak D call TRBD2 (6 bases). Trimming took off 2 bases at V and 5 bases at J, with 10 bases between the two ends. Germline CDR1 is SGDLS and CDR2 is YYNGEE. The CDR3 has 13 amino acids. CDR3 coding DNA: TGTGCCAGCAGCGTCCCGGGGGATGAGACCCAGTACTTC. It is translated as CASSVPGDETQYF. Full variable domain (missing parts from reference TRBV9 and TRBJ2-5): DSGVTQTPKHLITATGQRVTLRCSPRSGDLSVYWYQQSLDQGLQFLIQYYNGEERAKGNILERFSAQQFPDLHSELNLSSLELGDSALYFCASSVPGDETQYFGPGTRLLVL.